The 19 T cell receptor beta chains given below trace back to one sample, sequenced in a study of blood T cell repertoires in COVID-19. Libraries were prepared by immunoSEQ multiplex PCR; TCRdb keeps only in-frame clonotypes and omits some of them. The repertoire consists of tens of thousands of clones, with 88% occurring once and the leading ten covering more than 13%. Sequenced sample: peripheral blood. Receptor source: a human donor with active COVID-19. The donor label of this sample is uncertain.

The CDR3 loop reads CASSLAGGRNTQYF. CDR3 coding DNA: TGTGCCAGCAGCTTAGCGGGGGGGAGGAATACGCAGTATTTT. The chain couples TRBV7-8 to TRBJ2-3; TRBD2 aligns across 7 bases. Germline CDR1 reads SGHVS; CDR2 reads FQNEAQ. The CDR3 extends over 14 amino acids. Trimming removed 0 bases from V and 7 bases from J; junction bases left unmatched: 4.

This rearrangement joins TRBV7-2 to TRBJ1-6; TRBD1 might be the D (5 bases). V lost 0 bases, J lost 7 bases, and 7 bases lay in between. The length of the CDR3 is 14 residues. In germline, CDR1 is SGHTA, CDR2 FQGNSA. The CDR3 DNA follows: TGTGCCAGCAGCTTAGCGGCAGGGAATTCACCCCTCCACTTT. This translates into CASSLAAGNSPLHF. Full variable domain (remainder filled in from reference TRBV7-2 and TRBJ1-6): GAGVSQSPSNKVTEKGKDVELRCDPISGHTALYWYRQSLGQGLEFLIYFQGNSAPDKSGLPSDRFSAERTGGSVSTLTIQRTQQEDSAVYLCASSLAAGNSPLHFGNGTRLTVT.

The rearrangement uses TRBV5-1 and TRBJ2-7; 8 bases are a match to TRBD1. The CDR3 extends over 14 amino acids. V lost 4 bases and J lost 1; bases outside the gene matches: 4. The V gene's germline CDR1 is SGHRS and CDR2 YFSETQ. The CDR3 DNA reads TGCGCCAGCAGCCAGAGGACAGGGTCCTACGAGCAGTACTTC. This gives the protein CASSQRTGSYEQYF. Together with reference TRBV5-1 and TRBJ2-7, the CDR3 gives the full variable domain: KAGVTQTPRYLIKTRGQQVTLSCSPISGHRSVSWYQQTPGQGLQFLFEYFSETQRNKGNFPGRFSGRQFSNSRSEMNVSTLELGDSALYLCASSQRTGSYEQYFGPGTRLTVT.

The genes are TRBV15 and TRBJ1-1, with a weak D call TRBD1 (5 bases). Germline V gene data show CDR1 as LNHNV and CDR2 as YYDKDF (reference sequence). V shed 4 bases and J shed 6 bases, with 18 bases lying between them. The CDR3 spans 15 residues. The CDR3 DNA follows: TGTGCCACCAGCAACCGAGATCAGGGCCCGCCTGAAGCTTTCTTT. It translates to CATSNRDQGPPEAFF. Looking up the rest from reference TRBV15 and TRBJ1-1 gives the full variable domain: DAMVIQNPRYQVTQFGKPVTLSCSQTLNHNVMYWYQQKSSQAPKLLFHYYDKDFNNEADTPDNFQSRRPNTSFCFLDIRSPGLGDTAMYLCATSNRDQGPPEAFFGQGTRLTVV.

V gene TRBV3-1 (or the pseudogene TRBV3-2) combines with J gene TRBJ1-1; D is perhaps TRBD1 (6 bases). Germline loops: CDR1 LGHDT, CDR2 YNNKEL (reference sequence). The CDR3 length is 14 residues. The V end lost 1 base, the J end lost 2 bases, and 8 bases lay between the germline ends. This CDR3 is CASSQVQGNTEAFF. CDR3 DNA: TGTGCCAGCAGCCAAGTACAGGGAAACACTGAAGCTTTCTTT.

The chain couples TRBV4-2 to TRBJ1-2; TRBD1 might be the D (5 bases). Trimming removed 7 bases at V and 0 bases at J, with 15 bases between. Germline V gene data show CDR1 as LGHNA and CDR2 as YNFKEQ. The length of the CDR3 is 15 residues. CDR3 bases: TGTGCCAGCAAAATGGACACGACCACTAACTATGGCTACACCTTC. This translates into CASKMDTTTNYGYTF.

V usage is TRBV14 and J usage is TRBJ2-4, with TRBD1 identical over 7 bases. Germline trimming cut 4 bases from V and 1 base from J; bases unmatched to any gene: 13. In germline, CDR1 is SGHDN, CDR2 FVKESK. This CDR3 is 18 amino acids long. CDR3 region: CASSLSVRGREAKNIQYF. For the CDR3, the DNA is TGTGCCAGCAGCCTGTCGGTTAGGGGGCGCGAGGCCAAAAACATTCAGTACTTC.

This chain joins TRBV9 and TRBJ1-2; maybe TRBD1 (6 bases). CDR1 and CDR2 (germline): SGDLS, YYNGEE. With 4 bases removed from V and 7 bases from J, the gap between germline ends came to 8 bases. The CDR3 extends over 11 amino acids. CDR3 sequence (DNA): TGTGCCAGCAGCTCCAGGGGTGGCTACACCTTC. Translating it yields CASSSRGGYTF.

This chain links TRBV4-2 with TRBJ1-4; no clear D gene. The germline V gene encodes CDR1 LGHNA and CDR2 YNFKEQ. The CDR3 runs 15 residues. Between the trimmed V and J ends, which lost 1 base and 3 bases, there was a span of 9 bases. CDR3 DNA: TGTGCCAGCAGCCAAGCACAGAGCCCTAATGAAAAACTGTTTTTT. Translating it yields CASSQAQSPNEKLFF.

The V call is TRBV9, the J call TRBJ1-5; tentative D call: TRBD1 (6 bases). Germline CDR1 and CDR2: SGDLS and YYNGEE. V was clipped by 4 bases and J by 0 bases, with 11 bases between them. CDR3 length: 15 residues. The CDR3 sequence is CASSRGGTSNQPQHF. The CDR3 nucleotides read TGTGCCAGCAGCAGGGGGGGGACTAGCAATCAGCCCCAGCATTTT.

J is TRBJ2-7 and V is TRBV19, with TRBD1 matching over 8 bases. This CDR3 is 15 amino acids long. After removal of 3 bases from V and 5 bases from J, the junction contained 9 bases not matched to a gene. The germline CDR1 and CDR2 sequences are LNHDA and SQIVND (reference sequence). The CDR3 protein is CASSIWQGARNEQYF. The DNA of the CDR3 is TGTGCCAGTAGTATCTGGCAGGGGGCGCGCAACGAGCAGTACTTC.

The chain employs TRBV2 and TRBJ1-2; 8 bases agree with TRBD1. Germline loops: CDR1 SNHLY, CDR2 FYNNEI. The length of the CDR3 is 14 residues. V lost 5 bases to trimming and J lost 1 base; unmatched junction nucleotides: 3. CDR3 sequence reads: CASSQGALNYGYTF. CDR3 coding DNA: TGTGCCAGCAGTCAGGGGGCACTTAACTATGGCTACACCTTC.

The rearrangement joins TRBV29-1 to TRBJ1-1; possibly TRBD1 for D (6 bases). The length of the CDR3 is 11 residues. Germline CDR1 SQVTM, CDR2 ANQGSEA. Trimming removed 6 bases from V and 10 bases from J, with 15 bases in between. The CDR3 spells CSVGQLAGAFF. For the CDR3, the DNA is TGCAGCGTCGGACAGTTGGCCGGAGCTTTCTTT.

CDR3 residues: CASSELEGGDSPLHF. In DNA form, the CDR3 reads TGTGCCAGCAGTGAATTGGAGGGAGGGGATTCACCCCTCCACTTT. V gene TRBV25-1 combines with J gene TRBJ1-6; possible D gene TRBD1, 5 bases. Germline V lookup: CDR1 MGHDK, CDR2 SYGVNS. The length of the CDR3 is 15 residues. The ends were cut back, 1 base at V and 8 bases at J, with 12 bases in the middle.

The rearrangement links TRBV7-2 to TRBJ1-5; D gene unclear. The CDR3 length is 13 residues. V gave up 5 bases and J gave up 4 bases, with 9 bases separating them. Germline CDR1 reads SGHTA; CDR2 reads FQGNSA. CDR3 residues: CASSEELNQPQHF. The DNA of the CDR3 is TGTGCCAGCAGCGAAGAACTAAATCAGCCCCAGCATTTT.

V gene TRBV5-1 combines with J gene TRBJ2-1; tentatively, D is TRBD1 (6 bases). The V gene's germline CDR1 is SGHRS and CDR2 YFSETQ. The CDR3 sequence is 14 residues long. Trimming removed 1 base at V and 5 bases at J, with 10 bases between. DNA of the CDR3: TGCGCCAGCAGCTTGACAGGGTCCCACAATGAGCAGTTCTTC. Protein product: CASSLTGSHNEQFF.

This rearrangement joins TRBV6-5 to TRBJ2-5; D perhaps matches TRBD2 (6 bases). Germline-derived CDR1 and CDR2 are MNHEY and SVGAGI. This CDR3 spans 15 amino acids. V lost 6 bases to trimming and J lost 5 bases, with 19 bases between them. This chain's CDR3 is CASRRDQTRRETQYF. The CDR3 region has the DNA TGTGCCAGCAGACGCGACCAGACTAGGCGTGAGACCCAGTACTTC.

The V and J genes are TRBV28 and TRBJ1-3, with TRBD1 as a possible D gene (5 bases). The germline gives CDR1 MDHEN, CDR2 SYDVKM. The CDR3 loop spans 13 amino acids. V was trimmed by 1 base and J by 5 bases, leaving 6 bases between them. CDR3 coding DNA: TGTGCCAGCAGTTTATCAGGGCGAAACACCATATATTTT. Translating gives CASSLSGRNTIYF.

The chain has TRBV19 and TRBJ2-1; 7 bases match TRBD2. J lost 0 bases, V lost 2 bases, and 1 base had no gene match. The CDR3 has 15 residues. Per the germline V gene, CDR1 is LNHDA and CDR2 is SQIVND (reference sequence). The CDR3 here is CASSIRDYSYNEQFF. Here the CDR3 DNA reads TGTGCCAGTAGTATACGGGACTACTCCTACAATGAGCAGTTCTTC.